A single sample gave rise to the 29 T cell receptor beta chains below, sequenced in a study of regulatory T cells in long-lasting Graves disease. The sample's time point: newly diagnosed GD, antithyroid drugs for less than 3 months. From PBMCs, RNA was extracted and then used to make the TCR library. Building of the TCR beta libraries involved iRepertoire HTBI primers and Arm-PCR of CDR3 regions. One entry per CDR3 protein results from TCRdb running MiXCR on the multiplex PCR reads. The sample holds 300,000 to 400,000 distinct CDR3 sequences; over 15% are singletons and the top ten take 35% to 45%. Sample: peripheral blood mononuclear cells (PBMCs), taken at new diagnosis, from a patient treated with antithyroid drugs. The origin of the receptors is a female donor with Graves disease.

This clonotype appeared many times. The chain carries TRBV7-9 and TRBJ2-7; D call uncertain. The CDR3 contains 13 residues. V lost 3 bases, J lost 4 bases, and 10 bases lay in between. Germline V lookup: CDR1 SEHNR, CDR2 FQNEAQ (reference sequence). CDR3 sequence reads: CASSFSREYEQYF. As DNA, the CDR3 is TGTGCCAGCAGCTTCTCCAGAGAGTACGAGCAGTACTTC. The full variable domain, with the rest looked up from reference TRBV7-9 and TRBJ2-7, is DTGVSQNPRHKITKRGQNVTFRCDPISEHNRLYWYRQTLGQGPEFLTYFQNEAQLEKSRLLSDRFSAERPKGSFSTLEIQRTEQGDSAMYLCASSFSREYEQYFGPGTRLTVT.

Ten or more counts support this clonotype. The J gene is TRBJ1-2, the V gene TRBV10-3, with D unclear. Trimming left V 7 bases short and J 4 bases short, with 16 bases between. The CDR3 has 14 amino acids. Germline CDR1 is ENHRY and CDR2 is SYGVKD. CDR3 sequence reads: CAITQDDMIYGYTF. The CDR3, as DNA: TGTGCCATCACCCAGGACGACATGATCTATGGCTACACCTTC.

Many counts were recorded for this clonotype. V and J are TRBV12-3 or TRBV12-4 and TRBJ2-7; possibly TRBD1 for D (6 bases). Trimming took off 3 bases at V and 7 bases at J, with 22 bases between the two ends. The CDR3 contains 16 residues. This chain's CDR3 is CASSFNRDTITLEQYF. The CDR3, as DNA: TGTGCCAGCAGTTTTAACCGGGACACAATTACGTTGGAGCAGTACTTC.

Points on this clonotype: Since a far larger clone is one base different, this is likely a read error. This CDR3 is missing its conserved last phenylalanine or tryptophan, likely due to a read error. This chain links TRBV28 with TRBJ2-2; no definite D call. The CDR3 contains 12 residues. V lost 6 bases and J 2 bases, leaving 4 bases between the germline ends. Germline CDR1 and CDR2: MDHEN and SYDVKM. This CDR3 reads CASSPNTGELFL. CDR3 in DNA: TGTGCCAGCAGCCCAAACACCGGGGAGCTGTTTCTT.

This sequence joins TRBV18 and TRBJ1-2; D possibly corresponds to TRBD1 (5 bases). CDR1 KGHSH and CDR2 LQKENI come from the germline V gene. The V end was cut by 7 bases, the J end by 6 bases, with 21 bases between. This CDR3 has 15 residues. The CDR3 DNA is TGTGCCAGCTTACCCATGGTCCCGTCCAGGGATGGCTACACCTTC. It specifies CASLPMVPSRDGYTF.

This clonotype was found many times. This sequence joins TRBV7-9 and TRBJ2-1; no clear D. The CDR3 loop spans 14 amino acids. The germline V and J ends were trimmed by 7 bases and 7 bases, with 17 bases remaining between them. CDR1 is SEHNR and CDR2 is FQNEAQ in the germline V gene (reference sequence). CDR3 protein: CASTPRLPGNEQFF. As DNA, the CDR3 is TGTGCCAGCACCCCCCGTTTGCCGGGTAATGAGCAGTTCTTC. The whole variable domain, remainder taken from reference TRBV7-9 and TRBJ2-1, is DTGVSQNPRHKITKRGQNVTFRCDPISEHNRLYWYRQTLGQGPEFLTYFQNEAQLEKSRLLSDRFSAERPKGSFSTLEIQRTEQGDSAMYLCASTPRLPGNEQFFGPGTRLTVL.

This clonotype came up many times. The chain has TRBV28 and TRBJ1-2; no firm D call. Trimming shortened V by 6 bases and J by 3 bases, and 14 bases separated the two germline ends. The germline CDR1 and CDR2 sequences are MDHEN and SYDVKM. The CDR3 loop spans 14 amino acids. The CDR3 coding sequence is TGTGCCAGCAGCCAGAGAGGGTATCACTATGGCTACACCTTC. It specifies CASSQRGYHYGYTF.

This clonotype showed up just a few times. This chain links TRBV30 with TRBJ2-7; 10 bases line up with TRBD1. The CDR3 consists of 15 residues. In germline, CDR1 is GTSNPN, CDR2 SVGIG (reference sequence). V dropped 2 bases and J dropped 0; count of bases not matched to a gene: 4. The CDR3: CAWSLGQGSSYEQYF. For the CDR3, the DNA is TGTGCCTGGAGTTTGGGACAGGGGAGCTCCTACGAGCAGTACTTC. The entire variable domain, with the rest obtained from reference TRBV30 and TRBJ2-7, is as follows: SQTIHQWPATLVQPVGSPLSLECTVEGTSNPNLYWYRQAAGRGLQLLFYSVGIGQISSEVPQNLSASRPQDRQFILSSKKLLLSDSGFYLCAWSLGQGSSYEQYFGPGTRLTVT.

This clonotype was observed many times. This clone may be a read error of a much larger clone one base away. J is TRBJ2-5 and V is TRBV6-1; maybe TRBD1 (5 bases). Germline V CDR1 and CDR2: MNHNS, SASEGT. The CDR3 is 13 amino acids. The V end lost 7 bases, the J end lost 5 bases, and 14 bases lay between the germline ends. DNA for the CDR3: TGTGCCAGCAAGGCAGGGTGGGTGGAGACCCAGTACTTC. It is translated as CASKAGWVETQYF.

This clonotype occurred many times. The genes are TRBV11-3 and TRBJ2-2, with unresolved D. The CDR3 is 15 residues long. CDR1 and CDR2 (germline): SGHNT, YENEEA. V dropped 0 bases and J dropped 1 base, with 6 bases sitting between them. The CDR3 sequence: CASSLDNRNTGELFF. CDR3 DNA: TGTGCCAGCAGCTTAGATAACAGGAACACCGGGGAGCTGTTTTTT.

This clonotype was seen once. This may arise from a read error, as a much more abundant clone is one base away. The CDR3 coding sequence is TGTGCCAGCGGTGAAGCACAACAGGGGAGGTATGGCTACACCTTC. Protein sequence: CASGEAQQGRYGYTF. J is TRBJ1-2 and V is TRBV6-1; the match to TRBD1 covers 7 bases. This CDR3 region has 15 residues. The germline V gene has CDR1 MNHNS and CDR2 SASEGT.

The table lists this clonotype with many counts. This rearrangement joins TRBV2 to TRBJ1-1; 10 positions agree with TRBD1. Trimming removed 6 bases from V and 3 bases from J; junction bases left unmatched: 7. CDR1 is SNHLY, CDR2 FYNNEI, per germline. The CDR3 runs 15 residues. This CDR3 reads CASRGGQGTYTEAFF. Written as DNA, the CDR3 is TGTGCCAGCAGAGGGGGACAGGGGACGTACACTGAAGCTTTCTTT.

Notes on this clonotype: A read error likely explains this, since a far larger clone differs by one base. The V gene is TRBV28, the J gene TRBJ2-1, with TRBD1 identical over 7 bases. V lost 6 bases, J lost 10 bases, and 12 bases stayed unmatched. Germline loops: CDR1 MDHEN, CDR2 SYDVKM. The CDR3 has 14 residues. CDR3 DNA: TGTGCCAGCAGGGACCCCGGGACAGTCTACGAGCAGTTCTTC. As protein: CASRDPGTVYEQFF.

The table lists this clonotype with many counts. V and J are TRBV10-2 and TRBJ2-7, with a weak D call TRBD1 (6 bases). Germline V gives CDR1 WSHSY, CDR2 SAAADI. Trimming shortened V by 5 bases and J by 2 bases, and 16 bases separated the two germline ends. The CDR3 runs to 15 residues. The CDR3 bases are TGCGCCAGCAGTCCAACGCAGGCAGGGGCCTACGAGCAGTACTTC. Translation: CASSPTQAGAYEQYF.

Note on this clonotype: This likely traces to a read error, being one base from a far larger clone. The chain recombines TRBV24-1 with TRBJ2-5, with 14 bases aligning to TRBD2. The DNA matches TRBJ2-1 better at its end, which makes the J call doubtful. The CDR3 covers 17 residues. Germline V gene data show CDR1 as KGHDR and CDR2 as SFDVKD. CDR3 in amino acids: CATAGLAGAGPYNEQFF. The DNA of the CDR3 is TGTGCCACTGCGGGACTAGCGGGAGCTGGCCCCTACAATGAGCAGTTCTTC.

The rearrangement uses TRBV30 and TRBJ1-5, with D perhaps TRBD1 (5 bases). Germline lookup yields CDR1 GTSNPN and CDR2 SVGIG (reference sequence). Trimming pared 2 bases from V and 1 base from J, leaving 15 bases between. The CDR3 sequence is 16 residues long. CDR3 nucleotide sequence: TGTGCCTGGAGTTCCACTGACAGTGGGAGCAATCAGCCCCAGCATTTT. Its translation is CAWSSTDSGSNQPQHF.

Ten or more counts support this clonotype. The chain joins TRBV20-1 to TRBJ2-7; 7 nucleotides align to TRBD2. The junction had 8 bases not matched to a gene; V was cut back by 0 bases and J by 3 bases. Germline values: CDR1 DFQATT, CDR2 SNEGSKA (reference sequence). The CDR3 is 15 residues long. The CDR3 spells CSARDTSESFYEQYF. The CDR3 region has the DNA TGCAGTGCTAGAGATACTAGCGAGTCATTCTACGAGCAGTACTTC.

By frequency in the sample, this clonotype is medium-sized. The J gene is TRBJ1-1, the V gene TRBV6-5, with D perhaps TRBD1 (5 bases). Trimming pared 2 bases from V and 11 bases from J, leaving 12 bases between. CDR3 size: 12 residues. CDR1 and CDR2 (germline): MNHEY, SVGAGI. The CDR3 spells CASSYRQGTAFF. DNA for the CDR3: TGTGCCAGCAGTTACAGGCAGGGAACGGCTTTCTTT.

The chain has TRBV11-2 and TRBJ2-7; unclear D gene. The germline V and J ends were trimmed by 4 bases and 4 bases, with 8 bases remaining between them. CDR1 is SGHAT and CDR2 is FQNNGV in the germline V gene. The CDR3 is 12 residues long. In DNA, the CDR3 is TGTGCCAGCAGCTCCACCCGGTACGAGCAGTACTTC. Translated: CASSSTRYEQYF.

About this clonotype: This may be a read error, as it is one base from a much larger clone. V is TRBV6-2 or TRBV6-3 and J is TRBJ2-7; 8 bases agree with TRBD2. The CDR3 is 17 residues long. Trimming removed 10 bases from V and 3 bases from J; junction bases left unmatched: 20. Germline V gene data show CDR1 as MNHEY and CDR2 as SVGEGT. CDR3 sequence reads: CATTLRGSTSGSYEQYF. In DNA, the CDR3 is TGTGCCACCACTCTCAGGGGTTCGACAAGCGGGAGCTACGAGCAGTACTTC.

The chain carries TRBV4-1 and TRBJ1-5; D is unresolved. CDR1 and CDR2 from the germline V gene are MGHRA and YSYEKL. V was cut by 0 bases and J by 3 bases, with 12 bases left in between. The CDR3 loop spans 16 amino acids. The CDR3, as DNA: TGCGCCAGCAGCCAAGAACCGGGCCTATCCAATCAGCCCCAGCATTTT. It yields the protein CASSQEPGLSNQPQHF.

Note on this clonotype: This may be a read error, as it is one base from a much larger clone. The DNA of the CDR3 is TGCAGTGCTGGCGGACTAGCGGGAGTCAGCTCCGAGCAGTACTTC. It specifies CSAGGLAGVSSEQYF. V usage is TRBV20-1 and J usage is TRBJ2-7; 13 nucleotides match TRBD2. The CDR3 is made up of 15 amino acids. J lost 6 bases, V lost 5 bases, and 10 bases had no gene match. The germline gives CDR1 DFQATT, CDR2 SNEGSKA (reference sequence).

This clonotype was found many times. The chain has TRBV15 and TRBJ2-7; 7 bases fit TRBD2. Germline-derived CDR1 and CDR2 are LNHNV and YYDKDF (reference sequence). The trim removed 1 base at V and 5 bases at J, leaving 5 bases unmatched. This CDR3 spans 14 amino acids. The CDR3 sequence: CATSRAGGFNEQYF. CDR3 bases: TGTGCCACCAGCAGAGCGGGAGGTTTCAACGAGCAGTACTTC.

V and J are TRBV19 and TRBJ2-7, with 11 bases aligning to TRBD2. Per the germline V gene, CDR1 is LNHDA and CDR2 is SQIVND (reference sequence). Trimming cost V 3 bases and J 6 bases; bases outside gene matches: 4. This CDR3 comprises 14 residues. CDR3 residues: CASSITSGSGEQYF. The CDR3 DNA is TGTGCCAGTAGTATCACTAGCGGGAGCGGCGAGCAGTACTTC.

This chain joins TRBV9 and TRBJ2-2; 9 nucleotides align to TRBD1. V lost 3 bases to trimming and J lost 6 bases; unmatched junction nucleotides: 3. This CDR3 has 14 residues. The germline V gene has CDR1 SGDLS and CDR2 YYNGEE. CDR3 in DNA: TGTGCCAGCAGCGGACAGGGGGACCCCGGGGAGCTGTTTTTT. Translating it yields CASSGQGDPGELFF.

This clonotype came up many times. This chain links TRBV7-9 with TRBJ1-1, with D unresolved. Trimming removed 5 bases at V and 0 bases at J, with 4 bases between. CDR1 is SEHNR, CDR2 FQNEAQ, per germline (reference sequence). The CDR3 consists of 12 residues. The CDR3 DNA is TGTGCCAGCAGCCCGATGAACACTGAAGCTTTCTTT. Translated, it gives CASSPMNTEAFF.

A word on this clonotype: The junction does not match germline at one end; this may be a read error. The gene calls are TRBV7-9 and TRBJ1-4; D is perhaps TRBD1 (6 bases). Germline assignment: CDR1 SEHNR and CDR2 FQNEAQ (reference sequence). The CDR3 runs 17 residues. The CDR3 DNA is TGTGCCGGCAGCTTAAGGTTTGGGGGCGCGGGGAATGAAAAACTGTTTTTT. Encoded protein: CAGSLRFGGAGNEKLFF.

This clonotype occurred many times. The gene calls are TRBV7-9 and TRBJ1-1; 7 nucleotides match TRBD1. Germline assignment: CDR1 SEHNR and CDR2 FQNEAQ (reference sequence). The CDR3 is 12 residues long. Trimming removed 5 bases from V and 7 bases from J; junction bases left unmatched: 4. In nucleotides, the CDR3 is TGTGCCAGCAGCCGGGACAGCCGTGAAGCTTTCTTT. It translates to CASSRDSREAFF.

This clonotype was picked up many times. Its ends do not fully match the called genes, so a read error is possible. CDR3 sequence (DNA): TGTGCCAGCAGTTACTCGCCCACTAGCGGGAACCCCGGGGAGCTGTTTTTT. Translation: CASSYSPTSGNPGELFF. The gene calls are TRBV6-5 and TRBJ2-2; 10 bases align to TRBD2. In germline, CDR1 is MNHEY, CDR2 SVGAGI. The CDR3 runs 17 residues.